This section outlines one T cell receptor (beta chain) sequence together with its context. What it binds is unknown. The data were taken from a study of graft-versus-host responses after intestinal transplantation. About the research overall: Recipients had multivisceral, liver-intestinal, or isolated intestinal transplants. Once they had received anti-thymocyte globulin induction, all recipients took tacrolimus and steroids for three to four years. General observations from the study: In recipient marrow, GvH clones were found, and some appeared first in ileum or blood.

Germline V gives CDR1 SGHTA, CDR2 FQGTGA. The CDR3 totals 15 residues. Trimming shortened V by 5 bases and J by 5 bases, and 18 bases separated the two germline ends. Data came from immunoSEQ multiplex PCR; TCRdb stores just in-frame clones and leaves some out. The data contain 45,000 to 60,000 clones, 80% to 95% of them singletons. The source is a human donor who was the organ donor for an intestinal transplant. The genes are TRBV7-3 and TRBJ2-5, with TRBD2 as a possible D gene (6 bases). This material consisted of unstimulated CD4+ T cells sorted from spleen or lymph node cells, taken before transplant. The CDR3 here is CASSRGGTPMETQYF. CDR3 bases: TGTGCCAGCAGCCGTGGGGGGACTCCTATGGAGACCCAGTACTTC.